The rows below give T cell receptor beta chains drawn from one sample of a study of cytomegalovirus exposure and HLA in healthy donors. Repertoires were generated with immunoSEQ multiplex PCR, while TCRdb's copy carries only in-frame clones and drops some. This table holds over 100,000 clones, 70% to 90% found once. Sample: PBMCs. These TCRs come from a woman aged 18-29 years in good health and CMV-seropositive. CDR3s include the opening cysteine and the closing phenylalanine or tryptophan. D genes are given only for firm matches. Clone sizes are given selectively: once, few, many, or a class where the clone is expanded.

abundance,j_gene,v_gene,d_gene,CDR3nt,CDR3aa
NA,TRBJ2-5,TRBV25-1,TRBD2,TGTGCCAGCAGTGAATTAGCAAAGACTAGCGGTGGAGAGACCCAGTACTTC,CASSELAKTSGGETQYF
NA,TRBJ2-1,TRBV19,TRBD2,TGTGCCAGTAGTGCGGCTAGCGGGGCGAACAATGAGCAGTTCTTC,CASSAASGANNEQFF
NA,TRBJ2-1,TRBV10-2,TRBD2,TGCGCCAGCAGTGAGTTGGCTAGCGGGGGCTATGAGCAGTTCTTC,CASSELASGGYEQFF
few,TRBJ2-1,TRBV7-9,TRBD2,TGTGCCAGCAGCTTTAGCGGGGGCCGCGCTGAGCAGTTCTTC,CASSFSGGRAEQFF
NA,TRBJ2-7,TRBV6-5,TRBD1,TGTGCCAGCAGCCATGGGACAGGTACCTACGAGCAGTACTTC,CASSHGTGTYEQYF
NA,TRBJ2-3,TRBV2,TRBD2,TGTGCCAGTTCCTTGGCGGGAGTTGCAGATACGCAGTATTTT,CASSLAGVADTQYF
NA,TRBJ2-1,TRBV11-1,TRBD2,TGTGCCAGCAGCGTATCCCCCGGGACTAGCGGGAGCAATGAGCAGTTCTTC,CASSVSPGTSGSNEQFF
NA,TRBJ1-1,TRBV19,NA,TGTGCCAGTATCAAACAGGGATGGCCTGAAGCTTTCTTT,CASIKQGWPEAFF
NA,TRBJ2-2,TRBV18,NA,TGTGCCAGCTCCCCGGGACTTGAGAACACCGGGGAGCTGTTTTTT,CASSPGLENTGELFF
NA,TRBJ1-4,TRBV4-1,NA,TGCGCCAGCAGCCAAAGTCCCTTTAGGGGGACTAATGAAAAACTGTTTTTT,CASSQSPFRGTNEKLFF